This is a list of T cell receptor beta chains from one sample in a study of cytomegalovirus exposure and HLA in healthy donors. Sequencing used immunoSEQ multiplex PCR; TCRdb keeps in-frame clones, though not all of them. The profile covers about 150,000 clones, with around 75% appearing a single time and over 1.3% taken by the ten largest. Sequencing input: PBMCs. All receptors derive from a man between 18 and 29 years old in good health and CMV-seronegative. Both conserved end residues are part of each CDR3. The D gene is left open where the match is weak. Size is omitted from some rows. Given values are once, few, many or a class for expanded clones.

TRBD2,once,TRBV18,TRBJ2-1,CASSASTSGVSYNEQFF,TGTGCCAGCTCAGCGTCGACTAGCGGGGTATCCTACAATGAGCAGTTCTTC
TRBD2,-,TRBV19,TRBJ2-1,CASSMGLYNEQFF,TGTGCCAGTAGTATGGGACTATACAATGAGCAGTTCTTC
-,-,TRBV6-6,TRBJ1-3,CASRQVGVSSGNTIYF,TGTGCCAGCCGTCAAGTAGGGGTGAGCTCTGGAAACACCATATATTTT
TRBD2,-,TRBV14,TRBJ2-7,CASSARGGRGPYEQYF,TGTGCCAGCAGCGCCCGGGGGGGGCGGGGGCCCTACGAGCAGTACTTC
TRBD1,-,TRBV6-6,TRBJ2-1,CASTLGQGYNEQFF,TGTGCCAGCACCCTTGGACAGGGATACAATGAGCAGTTCTTC
TRBD2,-,TRBV19,TRBJ2-1,CASSSNSGSDHEQFF,TGTGCCAGTAGTAGTAATAGCGGGAGTGACCATGAGCAGTTCTTC
TRBD1,-,TRBV11-3,TRBJ2-1,CASSSRDSQYNEQFF,TGTGCCAGCAGCAGCCGGGACAGCCAATACAATGAGCAGTTCTTC
-,-,TRBV19,TRBJ1-1,CAVGQMNTEAFF,TGTGCCGTCGGACAGATGAACACTGAAGCTTTCTTT
-,-,TRBV9,TRBJ2-5,CASSVGAQETQYF,TGTGCCAGCAGCGTAGGGGCCCAAGAGACCCAGTACTTC
TRBD2,-,TRBV4-1,TRBJ2-7,CASSQTRGPGGGEQYF,TGCGCCAGCAGCCAAACTCGAGGCCCCGGGGGGGGAGAGCAGTACTTC
-,-,TRBV6-1,TRBJ2-7,CASSEYGGYDEQYF,TGTGCCAGCAGCGAGTACGGGGGTTACGACGAGCAGTACTTC
-,-,TRBV9,TRBJ2-3,CASSGPTSPRGRRGADTQYF,TGTGCCAGCAGCGGTCCCACTTCGCCGCGGGGACGCAGAGGGGCAGATACGCAGTATTTT
-,-,TRBV19,TRBJ1-4,CASSLHLPRANEKLFF,TGTGCCAGTAGTCTCCATCTCCCCCGGGCTAATGAAAAACTGTTTTTT
-,-,TRBV9,TRBJ2-7,CASSVEFGATYEQYF,TGTGCCAGCAGCGTAGAGTTTGGGGCGACCTACGAGCAGTACTTC
TRBD1,few,TRBV19,TRBJ1-1,CASSATGGRTEAFF,TGTGCCAGTAGTGCCACAGGGGGTCGAACTGAAGCTTTCTTT
TRBD2,-,TRBV7-2,TRBJ2-1,CASSLQTVAGGSGEQFF,TGTGCCAGCAGCTTGCAAACGGTTGCGGGAGGGAGCGGTGAGCAGTTCTTC
TRBD1,-,TRBV19,TRBJ2-3,CASSLGTEDTQYF,TGTGCCAGTAGTCTAGGGACAGAGGATACGCAGTATTTT
TRBD1,few,TRBV6-6,TRBJ1-2,CASKPGQTNYGYTF,TGTGCCAGCAAACCGGGACAGACTAACTATGGCTACACCTTC
TRBD2,-,TRBV5-1,TRBJ2-1,CASSRGLAGGYEQFF,TGCGCCAGCAGCAGGGGACTAGCGGGAGGTTATGAGCAGTTCTTC
-,-,TRBV10-2,TRBJ1-2,CASSESWGPSNYGYTF,TGCGCCAGCAGTGAGTCGTGGGGGCCCTCTAACTATGGCTACACCTTC
-,-,TRBV19,TRBJ1-1,CASGKPWRDTEAFF,TGTGCCAGTGGTAAACCTTGGAGGGACACTGAAGCTTTCTTT
TRBD1,-,TRBV5-1,TRBJ1-4,CASSGGTDEKLFF,TGCGCCAGCAGCGGGGGGACAGATGAAAAACTGTTTTTT
TRBD1,-,TRBV5-1,TRBJ1-4,CASSADRVVEKLFF,TGCGCCAGCAGCGCGGACAGGGTCGTGGAAAAACTGTTTTTT
TRBD2,few,TRBV4-3,TRBJ2-2,CASSPRTSGRMNTGELFF,TGCGCCAGCAGCCCCCGGACTAGCGGGAGGATGAACACCGGGGAGCTGTTTTTT
-,-,TRBV5-5,TRBJ1-3,CASSLGGRENTIYF,TGTGCCAGCAGCTTGGGGGGCCGGGAGAACACCATATATTTT
-,-,TRBV6-7,TRBJ2-5,CASSYSPLVPRQETQYF,TGTGCCAGCAGTTACTCGCCCCTCGTCCCGAGACAAGAGACCCAGTACTTC
TRBD2,few,TRBV6-5,TRBJ2-1,CASSGTSGRREQFF,TGTGCCAGCAGTGGGACTAGCGGGAGACGTGAGCAGTTCTTC
TRBD2,-,TRBV5-4,TRBJ2-1,CASSFGTSGRANEQFF,TGTGCCAGCAGCTTCGGGACTAGCGGGAGGGCCAATGAGCAGTTCTTC
-,-,TRBV21-1,TRBJ2-7,CASSKEAGRTSYEQYF,TGTGCCAGCAGCAAAGAGGCGGGCAGAACCTCCTACGAGCAGTACTTC
TRBD2,-,TRBV6-1,TRBJ2-7,CASTLAGVMDEQYF,TGTGCCAGCACCCTAGCGGGAGTAATGGACGAGCAGTACTTC
-,-,TRBV7-9,TRBJ2-5,CASSPRQGVKETQYF,TGTGCCAGCAGCCCTAGGCAAGGCGTTAAAGAGACCCAGTACTTC
-,once,TRBV5-1,TRBJ1-4,CASSLVGGDEKLFF,TGCGCCAGCAGCTTGGTCGGGGGGGATGAAAAACTGTTTTTT
-,few,TRBV27,TRBJ2-2,CASSFQGPITGWTGELFF,TGTGCCAGCAGTTTCCAAGGTCCTATTACGGGGTGGACCGGGGAGCTGTTTTTT
TRBD1,-,TRBV18,TRBJ1-5,CASSPLGQGFGPRQPQHF,TGTGCCAGCTCACCACTGGGACAGGGGTTTGGGCCGCGACAGCCCCAGCATTTT
TRBD2,-,TRBV4-1,TRBJ2-3,CASSPPGGPPPDTQYF,TGCGCCAGCAGCCCCCCGGGAGGACCCCCCCCAGATACGCAGTATTTT
TRBD2,once,TRBV9,TRBJ2-2,CASSSQPLTSGRTGELFF,TGTGCCAGCAGCTCCCAGCCCCTTACTAGCGGGAGGACCGGGGAGCTGTTTTTT